The present T cell receptor beta chain was sequenced within a study of OX40 agonist ivuxolimab in advanced cancers. Germline V gives CDR1 MGHRA, CDR2 YSYEKL. This CDR3 has 17 residues. The V end was cut by 0 bases, the J end by 1 base, with 15 bases between. Produced via immunoSEQ multiplex PCR; TCRdb's table is partial and in-frame only. The top ten clones hold under 6% of a sample with tens of thousands of clones, about four fifths of them seen once. This TCR was recovered from an adult with an advanced solid tumor such as melanoma, head and neck, liver or kidney cancer. The V call is TRBV4-1, the J call TRBJ2-5, with D maybe TRBD2 (6 bases). The sequences come from CD4+ or CD8+ T cells sorted from blood, collected in a trial of the OX40 agonist ivuxolimab. DNA of the CDR3: TGCGCCAGCAGCCAAGATTCGCGGAGGGCCGTCCAAGAGACCCAGTACTTC. This encodes CASSQDSRRAVQETQYF.